This T cell receptor (beta chain) appears in the sequencing data of a study of T cells after yellow fever vaccination. Whole-study findings and limits: Among sorted memory subsets on day 0, almost all vaccine-responding clonotypes fell below detection.

In germline, CDR1 is SGHRS, CDR2 YFSETQ. The CDR3 has 11 residues. The V end was cut by 5 bases, the J end by 6 bases, with 6 bases between. This clonotype was seen at least ten times. One entry per CDR3 protein, called by TCRdb with MiXCR from the 5' RACE reads. Among under 15,000 distinct CDR3 sequences listed, 7.3% were seen once. The chain employs TRBV5-1 and TRBJ2-1; weak D call: TRBD1 (6 bases). This TCR came from a man younger than 35 who received the YFV17D yellow fever vaccine. The sequenced sample was PBMCs, either bulk or a sorted T-cell subset (CD4+, CD8+, memory, or dextramer-sorted; not recorded which), obtained on the day of the yellow fever booster vaccination. CDR3: CASRQGNEQFF. The CDR3 DNA is TGCGCCAGCAGACAGGGCAATGAGCAGTTCTTC.